This TCR beta chain is drawn from a study of vaccination and CD4 T cells after COVID-19. Turning to the study itself: The post-vaccine samples came a median approximately 73 days after dose two (range 14 to 241). Cells were stimulated with overlapping spike peptides from SARS-CoV-2, HCoV-NL63, HCoV-OC43 and HCoV-229E.

Cultured CD4+ T cell DNA underwent sequencing with the Oncomine TCR Beta short-read assay. TCRdb redid the calling of the PCR reads with MiXCR, one entry per CDR3 protein. The sample shows about 15,000 distinct CDR3 sequences, approximately 48% of them seen only once. Time point indicated: late sampling 161 to 241 days after vaccination in a few convalescent patients. Treatment defined: roughly nine-day PBMC culture with coronavirus spike peptide pools or control peptides (ViraFEST assay). It was after 10 to 11 days of culture that CD4+ T cells were isolated by negative selection. About this clonotype itself: Antigen specificity is unknown.

The source of this sequence is a human donor who had recovered from COVID-19. The sample in question was CD4+ T cells from blood, cultured in vitro, obtained about 7 months after SARS-CoV-2 vaccination.

This CDR3 reads CASSSGGGYEQYF. In DNA form, the CDR3 reads TGTGCCAGCAGCTCCGGGGGAGGCTACGAGCAGTACTTC. The genes are TRBV11-2 and TRBJ2-7, with D perhaps matching TRBD2 (6 bases). This CDR3 is 13 amino acids long. Germline V gene lookup returns CDR1 SGHAT and CDR2 FQNNGV. Trimming left V 4 bases short and J 3 bases short, with 10 bases between.